This section outlines one TCR beta chain sequence together with its context. Its antigen is unknown. These data belong to a study of cytomegalovirus exposure and HLA in healthy donors. Study observations and caveats: Associated with HLA alleles at 0.05 false discovery rate in a later analysis were around 17,000 TCR beta sequences.

CDR1 and CDR2 (germline): LGHNA, YSLEER. CDR3 length: 15 residues. Trimming took off 2 bases at V and 2 bases at J, with 13 bases between the two ends. In the PCR, 60 Vbeta and 13 Jbeta primers were used. As originally analysed: About 12 million of tens of millions of unique TCR beta chains were shared, per a later count. Sequenced by immunoSEQ multiplex PCR; TCRdb stores in-frame clones only, minus some. That table is the source of V, J and clone size, and D and trimming were worked out from the DNA. Of approximately 190,000 clones in the sample, around 88% are singletons; the top ten hold 1.5% to 2%.

The source of this sequence is a man in his forties in good health and CMV-seropositive. The chain employs TRBV4-3 and TRBJ2-7, with D maybe TRBD2 (5 bases). Material: PBMCs. The CDR3 region is CASSQLAANPYEQYF. The CDR3 DNA reads as TGCGCCAGCAGCCAACTAGCAGCAAACCCCTACGAGCAGTACTTC.